These T cell receptor beta chains were read from a single sample in a study of T cells after yellow fever vaccination. TCRdb reprocessed the 5' RACE reads via MiXCR and lists one record per CDR3 protein. The sample has about 240,000 distinct CDR3 sequences, about 3.9% seen once. Sequenced material: PBMCs, taken 15 days after the yellow fever booster vaccination. The receptors stem from a young man who received the YFV17D yellow fever vaccine. The CDR3 runs from the conserved cysteine through the conserved F or W. A D gene is named only where the DNA matches it firmly. Clone size is stated in some rows and not others, as once, few, many or a class when expanded.

j_gene | v_gene | d_gene | abundance | CDR3nt | CDR3aa
TRBJ1-6 | TRBV7-9 | . | many | TGTGCCAGCAGCTTAGGCCTGGGGGGTACGGCACCCCTCCACTTT | CASSLGLGGTAPLHF
TRBJ2-6 | TRBV6-6 | . | many | TGTGCCAGCAGTTTCCTGAGCTCTGGGGCCAACGTCCTGACTTTC | CASSFLSSGANVLTF
TRBJ1-3 | TRBV28 | . | many | TGTGCCAGCAGTCCCTTGAGCGGGGGCCCAAACACCATATATTTT | CASSPLSGGPNTIYF
TRBJ1-1 | TRBV30 | . | many | TGTGCCTGCACAGGGAGCGGTACGACGGCTTTCTTT | CACTGSGTTAFF
TRBJ2-3 | TRBV15 | . | many | TGTGCCACCAGCCGAGGGGAGGGGGCGGTCACAGATACGCAGTATTTT | CATSRGEGAVTDTQYF
TRBJ2-3 | TRBV20-1 | . | many | TGCAGTGCTGATGGGGACTCAAGCACAGATACGCAGTATTTT | CSADGDSSTDTQYF
TRBJ2-1 | TRBV3-1 | . | many | TGTGCCAGCAGCCAAGGCAACCCCGGGACTCCAACCCGGAGGTTCTTC | CASSQGNPGTPTRRFF
TRBJ1-1 | TRBV20-1 | . | few | TGCAGTGCTCCTAGAATGAACACTGAAGCTTTCTTT | CSAPRMNTEAFF
TRBJ2-5 | TRBV29-1 | . | few | TGCAGCGTTGATCACCAGGGGGGACCCAGAGAGACCCAGTACTTC | CSVDHQGGPRETQYF
TRBJ2-7 | TRBV7-6 | . | many | TGTGCCAGCAGCTTAGAGGCCGCGTCCAATGGCGAGCAGTACTTC | CASSLEAASNGEQYF
TRBJ2-2 | TRBV28 | . | many | TGTGCCAGCACCGGACTTCTGAACACCGGGGAGCTGTTTTTT | CASTGLLNTGELFF
TRBJ2-5 | TRBV2 | . | many | TGTGCCAGCAGGGGGGGCAGGGACCAAGAGACCCAGTACTTC | CASRGGRDQETQYF
TRBJ1-3 | TRBV6-5 | . | many | TGTGCCAGCAGTTACGAGGGACTGGGAAACACCATATATTTT | CASSYEGLGNTIYF
TRBJ1-1 | TRBV11-2 | . | many | TGTGCCAGCAGCTTATCAGGGGTGAACACTGAAGCTTTCTTT | CASSLSGVNTEAFF
TRBJ1-2 | TRBV11-2 | . | many | TGTGCCAGCAGCTTATTATCCCCCCGGACAGCCAACTATGGCTACACCTTC | CASSLLSPRTANYGYTF
TRBJ2-1 | TRBV7-3 | . | many | TGTGCCAGCAGCTTATTGGGGGGCAGTTCCTACAATGAGCAGTTCTTC | CASSLLGGSSYNEQFF
TRBJ2-7 | TRBV7-9 | . | . | TGTGCCAGCAGCTTAGTACAGGAGCAGTACTTC | CASSLVQEQYF
TRBJ2-3 | TRBV7-9 | . | many | TGTGCCAGCACCCAGGCCCACTCCTCGGCCGATACGCAGTATTTT | CASTQAHSSADTQYF
TRBJ2-3 | TRBV3-1 | . | . | TGTGCCAGCAGCCAATCCCGACGGTACAGGGTGGGGACAGATACGCAGTATTTT | CASSQSRRYRVGTDTQYF
TRBJ2-1 | TRBV4-3 | . | many | TGCGCCAGGGCTTGGAGAGACTGTAGCTCCTACAATGAGCAGTTCTTC | CARAWRDCSSYNEQFF
TRBJ2-7 | TRBV20-1 | . | many | TGCAGTGCCCCCGACACCTCCTACGAGCAGTACTTC | CSAPDTSYEQYF
TRBJ2-7 | TRBV7-2 | . | many | TGTGCCAGCAGCTTAGTTGGTTGGGGCTACGAGCAGTACTTC | CASSLVGWGYEQYF
TRBJ1-3 | TRBV20-1 | . | . | TGCAGTGCCGGGCCTAGCTCTGGAAACACCATATATTTT | CSAGPSSGNTIYF
TRBJ2-5 | TRBV7-9 | . | many | TGTGCCAGCAGCTTAGTCGCGGGGCCAGAGACCCAGTACTTC | CASSLVAGPETQYF
TRBJ2-7 | TRBV7-8 | . | many | TGTGCCAGCAGCTTAGCGTCAGGATCCAGCTCCTACGAGCAGTACTTC | CASSLASGSSSYEQYF
TRBJ2-1 | TRBV3-1 | TRBD1 | many | TGTGCCAGCAGCCAAGGATTTACAAGGGGGCCGGGCGAGCAGTTCTTC | CASSQGFTRGPGEQFF